The 28 T cell receptor beta chains presented below share a single source sample, sequenced in a study of T cell repertoires in cytomegalovirus infection. TCRdb reprocessed the reads with MiXCR, giving one entry per CDR3 protein. The sample contains about 230,000 distinct CDR3 sequences, under 8.5% of which appear only once. Sequenced input: PBMCs. These receptor sequences come from a human donor in good health (CMV status not recorded). Some clones in this sample may be carry-over from other donors' samples.

This clonotype was counted at least ten times. The chain employs TRBV4-2 and TRBJ2-5, with D unclear. This CDR3 region has 15 residues. Germline CDR1 is LGHNA and CDR2 is YNFKEQ. Trimming stripped 4 bases from V and 1 base from J, with 13 bases between. CDR3 bases: TGTGCCAGCAGCCTCTCCAGGAACAGCCAAGAGACCCAGTACTTC. Encoded protein: CASSLSRNSQETQYF.

In its sample, this clonotype was seen many times. The chain combines TRBV6-2 or TRBV6-3 with TRBJ2-2; tentatively, D is TRBD1 (6 bases). Germline V lookup: CDR1 MNHEY, CDR2 SVGEGT. V lost 8 bases, J lost 2 bases, and 18 bases lay in between. This CDR3 has 16 residues. CDR3 sequence (DNA): TGTGCCAGCGAAAATAGGGGGACAACAAACACCGGGGAGCTGTTTTTT. This translates into CASENRGTTNTGELFF.

This clonotype came up many times. The chain couples TRBV11-1 to TRBJ2-7, with TRBD1 matching over 7 bases. Germline loops: CDR1 SGHAT, CDR2 FQDESV (reference sequence). After removal of 4 bases from V and 0 bases from J, the junction contained 6 bases not matched to a gene. The CDR3 has 15 residues. CDR3 sequence: CASSSYGQDSYEQYF. CDR3 DNA: TGTGCCAGCAGCTCCTATGGACAGGACTCCTACGAGCAGTACTTC.

This clonotype showed up many times. V usage is TRBV7-8 and J usage is TRBJ2-5; either TRBD1 or TRBD2 may fit D (6 bases each). Germline V gene data show CDR1 as SGHVS and CDR2 as FQNEAQ. V lost 0 bases to trimming and J lost 1 base, with 12 bases between them. This CDR3 is built from 16 residues. The CDR3 sequence is CASSLARGGGQETQYF. CDR3 nucleotide sequence: TGTGCCAGCAGCTTAGCGCGTGGAGGGGGCCAAGAGACCCAGTACTTC.

This clonotype was observed a few times. V usage is TRBV28 and J usage is TRBJ1-1; D remains unclear. The CDR3 runs 15 residues. Trimming stripped 5 bases from V and 2 bases from J, with 15 bases between. Germline V gene sequence: CDR1 MDHEN, CDR2 SYDVKM. CDR3 sequence reads: CASSQITPANTEAFF. The CDR3 DNA follows: TGTGCCAGCAGTCAGATCACTCCAGCAAACACTGAAGCTTTCTTT.

This clonotype was found a few times. The chain links TRBV2 to TRBJ1-2, with 8 bases aligning to TRBD1. The trim removed 8 bases at V and 2 bases at J, leaving 7 bases unmatched. Germline CDR1 and CDR2: SNHLY and FYNNEI. The CDR3 runs 14 residues. The CDR3 coding sequence is TGTGCCAGCGGGGAGGACAGGGCCAACTATGGCTACACCTTC. Protein sequence: CASGEDRANYGYTF.

The chain combines TRBV2 with TRBJ1-1; D is possibly TRBD1 (5 bases). The V gene lost 7 bases and the J gene lost 6 bases, with 18 bases spanning the gap. The CDR3 consists of 14 residues. Germline V gives CDR1 SNHLY, CDR2 FYNNEI. The CDR3: CASNLRGEWAEAFF. In DNA form, the CDR3 reads TGTGCCAGCAATCTTAGGGGCGAATGGGCTGAAGCTTTCTTT. The entire variable domain, with the rest obtained from reference TRBV2 and TRBJ1-1, is as follows: EPEVTQTPSHQVTQMGQEVILRCVPISNHLYFYWYRQILGQKVEFLVSFYNNEISEKSEIFDDQFSVERPDGSNFTLKIRSTKLEDSAMYFCASNLRGEWAEAFFGQGTRLTVV.

This clonotype was counted at least ten times. The chain combines TRBV5-6 with TRBJ2-5; possible D gene TRBD1, 5 bases. V dropped 4 bases and J dropped 2 bases, with 15 bases sitting between them. Per the germline V gene, CDR1 is SGHDT and CDR2 is YYEEEE. There are 15 residues in the CDR3. CDR3 sequence: CASSPDIRVQETQYF. Here the CDR3 DNA reads TGTGCCAGCAGCCCGGACATTAGGGTACAAGAGACCCAGTACTTC.

This clonotype was recorded many times. V and J are TRBV6-5 and TRBJ1-2, with D unclear. The V end lost 3 bases, the J end lost 4 bases, and 12 bases lay between the germline ends. Germline CDR1 MNHEY, CDR2 SVGAGI. This CDR3 is 14 amino acids long. The CDR3 loop reads CASSYRGIIYGYTF. Here the CDR3 DNA reads TGTGCCAGCAGTTATCGGGGAATAATCTATGGCTACACCTTC.

A note on this clonotype: A much larger clone lies a single base off, so this may be a read error. The V gene is TRBV6-5, the J gene TRBJ2-1, with D perhaps matching TRBD2 (6 bases). Per germline, CDR1 MNHEY and CDR2 SVGAGI. This CDR3 comprises 15 residues. In DNA form, the CDR3 reads TGTGCCAGCAGTTACCGAACCCCGGGGGTAGATGAGCTGTTCTTC. Residues: CASSYRTPGVDELFF.

This clonotype showed up many times. This sequence joins TRBV11-1 and TRBJ2-5; tentatively, D is TRBD2 (7 bases). The CDR3 length is 17 residues. From germline, CDR1 is SGHAT and CDR2 FQDESV (reference sequence). V shed 2 bases and J shed 2 bases, with 18 bases lying between them. The chain's CDR3 is CASSLSRGRGHQETQYF. In DNA form, the CDR3 reads TGTGCCAGCAGCTTAAGCCGTGGGAGGGGACATCAAGAGACCCAGTACTTC.

This clonotype was found many times. The chain carries TRBV29-1 and TRBJ1-5; D gene uncertain. Germline V gene sequence: CDR1 SQVTM, CDR2 ANQGSEA. The V end lost 4 bases, the J end lost 4 bases, and 11 bases lay between the germline ends. This CDR3 contains 13 residues. The CDR3 is CSVGQEPNQPQHF. The CDR3 nucleotides read TGCAGCGTTGGGCAGGAACCGAATCAGCCCCAGCATTTT.

In its sample, this clonotype was seen many times. The chain couples TRBV11-2 to TRBJ2-2, with TRBD1 as a possible D gene (5 bases). Germline values: CDR1 SGHAT, CDR2 FQNNGV. Trimming cost V 4 bases and J 1 base, with 7 bases left between them. The CDR3 has 14 residues. The CDR3 loop reads CASSSRVNTGELFF. The CDR3 nucleotides read TGTGCCAGCAGCTCCAGGGTGAACACCGGGGAGCTGTTTTTT.

There are many counts of this clonotype. This chain uses TRBV20-1 with TRBJ2-1, with 11 bases lining up with TRBD2. Trimming at V came to 0 bases and at J to 2 bases, leaving 6 bases not matched to a gene. This CDR3 is 17 amino acids long. Germline CDR1 and CDR2: DFQATT and SNEGSKA (reference sequence). In DNA form, the CDR3 reads TGCAGTGCTAGAGAAACTAGCGGGGGCCTCACCTACAATGAGCAGTTCTTC. Amino acid sequence: CSARETSGGLTYNEQFF.

Many counts were recorded for this clonotype. The gene calls are TRBV7-8 and TRBJ1-5; TRBD1 aligns across 10 bases. The CDR3 loop spans 18 amino acids. V shed 0 bases, J shed 4 bases, and the junction held 9 bases outside the gene matches. Germline V gene data show CDR1 as SGHVS and CDR2 as FQNEAQ. Here the CDR3 DNA reads TGTGCCAGCAGCTTAGCGTTTCCGGGACAGGGGAATAATCAGCCCCAGCATTTT. Amino acids: CASSLAFPGQGNNQPQHF.

This clonotype has ten or more counts. The chain combines TRBV5-1 with TRBJ1-1; no clear D gene. The CDR3 consists of 12 residues. Germline V gives CDR1 SGHRS, CDR2 YFSETQ. V lost 4 bases and J 8 bases, leaving 12 bases between the germline ends. The CDR3 nucleotides read TGCGCCAGCAGCCCCCTGGGTCCGGAAGCTTTCTTT. It translates to CASSPLGPEAFF.

This clonotype was seen at least ten times. This chain uses TRBV10-3 with TRBJ2-5; TRBD1 matches at 7 bases. This CDR3 has 14 residues. V gave up 10 bases and J gave up 2 bases; unmatched junction bases: 10. In germline, CDR1 is ENHRY, CDR2 SYGVKD. CDR3: CATKWGQRQETQYF. The CDR3 DNA is TGTGCCACCAAGTGGGGACAGAGACAAGAGACCCAGTACTTC.

The gene calls are TRBV9 and TRBJ2-5; no firm D call. The V gene lost 0 bases and the J gene lost 5 bases, with 8 bases spanning the gap. The CDR3 spans 13 residues. Germline CDR1 is SGDLS and CDR2 is YYNGEE. The CDR3 sequence: CASSVGILETQYF. DNA for the CDR3: TGTGCCAGCAGCGTAGGAATTCTGGAGACCCAGTACTTC.

This clonotype was recorded at least ten times. V and J are TRBV7-9 and TRBJ1-5; D ambiguous. Per the germline V gene, CDR1 is SEHNR and CDR2 is FQNEAQ (reference sequence). The CDR3 covers 14 residues. V lost 2 bases, J lost 4 bases, and 9 bases lay in between. This CDR3 is CASSLIGVNQPQHF. CDR3 in DNA: TGTGCCAGCAGCTTAATCGGGGTTAATCAGCCCCAGCATTTT.

This clonotype came up many times. CDR3 protein: CASSPAGGIYEQYF. In DNA, the CDR3 is TGTGCCAGCAGCCCCGCGGGGGGAATCTACGAGCAGTACTTC. V gene TRBV11-3 combines with J gene TRBJ2-7; 8 nucleotides match TRBD2. After removal of 5 bases from V and 3 bases from J, the junction contained 6 bases not matched to a gene. This CDR3 comprises 14 residues. Looked up from germline, CDR1 is SGHNT and CDR2 is YENEEA. The complete variable domain, with remaining parts taken from reference TRBV11-3 and TRBJ2-7, reads EAGVVQSPRYKIIEKKQPVAFWCNPISGHNTLYWYLQNLGQGPELLIRYENEEAVDDSQLPKDRFSAERLKGVDSTLKIQPAELGDSAVYLCASSPAGGIYEQYFGPGTRLTVT.

This clonotype was detected many times. The genes are TRBV20-1 and TRBJ2-1; 11 bases match TRBD2. Germline-derived CDR1 and CDR2 are DFQATT and SNEGSKA (reference sequence). The CDR3 sequence is 16 residues long. After removal of 6 bases from V and 2 bases from J, the junction contained 9 bases not matched to a gene. The CDR3 region has the DNA TGCAGTGCAATCGGGACTAGCGGTGAAACCTACAATGAGCAGTTCTTC. This encodes CSAIGTSGETYNEQFF.

This clonotype was observed a few times. The chain combines TRBV29-1 with TRBJ1-1, with a weak D call TRBD1 (6 bases). The CDR3 totals 14 residues. Germline V CDR1 and CDR2: SQVTM, ANQGSEA. V was cut by 0 bases and J by 6 bases, with 14 bases left in between. CDR3 amino acids: CSVEDESRGAEAFF. The CDR3 coding sequence is TGCAGCGTTGAAGATGAAAGCAGGGGAGCTGAAGCTTTCTTT.

This clonotype was counted only a few times. The chain couples TRBV10-3 to TRBJ2-5; 8 nucleotides line up with TRBD1. Germline V gene data show CDR1 as ENHRY and CDR2 as SYGVKD. The CDR3 consists of 14 residues. Trimming removed 10 bases from V and 5 bases from J; junction bases left unmatched: 12. CDR3 region: CARGRQGALETQYF. DNA for the CDR3: TGTGCCAGGGGGAGGCAGGGGGCCCTGGAGACCCAGTACTTC.

This clonotype was seen at least ten times. The V and J genes are TRBV28 and TRBJ2-4; no clear D gene. Germline V CDR1 and CDR2: MDHEN, SYDVKM. Trimming took 3 bases from V and 2 from J, leaving 8 bases between them. The CDR3 is 14 residues long. CDR3 nucleotides: TGTGCCAGCAGTTTGAGTCAAACCAAAAACATTCAGTACTTC. Protein: CASSLSQTKNIQYF. The full variable domain, its missing parts supplied by reference TRBV28 and TRBJ2-4, is DVKVTQSSRYLVKRTGEKVFLECVQDMDHENMFWYRQDPGLGLRLIYFSYDVKMKEKGDIPEGYSVSREKKERFSLILESASTNQTSMYLCASSLSQTKNIQYFGAGTRLSVL.

This clonotype was found many times. The chain has TRBV2 and TRBJ1-1; 7 positions agree with TRBD1. The CDR3 consists of 13 residues. Germline V gives CDR1 SNHLY, CDR2 FYNNEI. The J segment lost 6 bases and the V segment lost 6 bases, leaving 7 bases of the junction unmatched. The CDR3: CASSGEGAAEAFF. In nucleotides, the CDR3 is TGTGCCAGCAGCGGAGAGGGGGCCGCTGAAGCTTTCTTT.

On this clonotype: Being one base from a much bigger clone, this may be a read error. V and J are TRBV3-1 and TRBJ1-1; D may be TRBD1 (6 bases). The germline V gene encodes CDR1 LGHDT and CDR2 YNNKEL (reference sequence). The CDR3 is 13 residues long. V was shortened by 1 base and J by 10 bases, with 13 bases between the two germline ends. CDR3 nucleotides: TGTGCCAGCAGCCAAGCTTCGCACAGGGTAGCTTTCTTT. This sequence encodes CASSQASHRVAFF.

There are many counts of this clonotype. V and J are TRBV7-8 and TRBJ1-1, with 7 bases matching TRBD1. The CDR3 is 15 residues long. Germline-derived CDR1 and CDR2 are SGHVS and FQNEAQ. The J segment lost 2 bases and the V segment lost 3 bases, leaving 6 bases of the junction unmatched. The CDR3 DNA reads TGTGCCAGCAGCTTTTTAGGGGGCGGAAACACTGAAGCTTTCTTT. This gives the protein CASSFLGGGNTEAFF.

This clonotype showed up many times. V is TRBV12-5 and J is TRBJ1-1; D is unresolved. Per germline, CDR1 LGHNT and CDR2 FRNRAP. The V and J ends lost 2 bases and 5 bases respectively, with 9 bases between them. This CDR3 has 13 amino acids. Here the CDR3 DNA reads TGTGCTAGTGGTTTGTCGGGGAGGACTGAAGCTTTCTTT. Translated, it gives CASGLSGRTEAFF.